What follows are 19 T cell receptor beta chains derived from one specimen sequenced in a study of Graves' ophthalmopathy and Graves' hyperthyroidism. Investigators amplified TCR beta CDR3 regions from RNA transcripts. Second-round multiplex PCR came after first-round RT-PCR with HTBI primers. Each CDR3 protein is one row after TCRdb ran MiXCR on the multiplex PCR reads. The table records approximately 640,000 distinct CDR3 sequences, 35% to 50% of them present only once. Input material: peripheral blood. These receptors were collected from an adult man with Graves' ophthalmopathy.

This clonotype was picked up a small number of times. This chain links TRBV5-5 with TRBJ1-3, with D possibly being TRBD1 (6 bases). The germline gives CDR1 SGHKS, CDR2 YYEKEE (reference sequence). V shed 2 bases and J shed 2 bases, with 14 bases lying between them. The CDR3 sequence is 16 residues long. The CDR3: CASSFSGQIPGNTIYF. CDR3 sequence (DNA): TGTGCCAGCAGCTTCTCCGGACAGATCCCTGGAAACACCATATATTTT.

The chain joins TRBV28 to TRBJ2-7; the D gene is possibly TRBD2 (7 bases). Trimming pared 7 bases from V and 1 base from J, leaving 14 bases between. The CDR3 is 14 amino acids. Germline-derived CDR1 and CDR2 are MDHEN and SYDVKM. CDR3 sequence (DNA): TGTGCCAGCACGAGGGGGGGGGCGTCCTACGAGCAGTACTTC. Encoded protein: CASTRGGASYEQYF.

This clonotype was seen more than once but under ten times. The chain has TRBV11-3 and TRBJ1-3, with D tentatively TRBD1 (5 bases). From germline, CDR1 is SGHNT and CDR2 YENEEA. The CDR3 length is 14 residues. V lost 8 bases, J lost 0 bases, and 11 bases lay in between. CDR3 DNA sequence: TGTGCCAGCCGTGGGGGGGGCTCTGGAAACACCATATATTTT. This translates into CASRGGGSGNTIYF.

This clonotype was counted between two and nine times. The chain uses TRBV4-1 and TRBJ1-3; D not resolved. The length of the CDR3 is 16 residues. V lost 3 bases and J 0 bases, leaving 12 bases between the germline ends. Germline CDR1 MGHRA, CDR2 YSYEKL. CDR3 residues: CASSQGEGISGNTIYF. The CDR3 bases are TGCGCCAGCAGCCAGGGCGAGGGCATCTCTGGAAACACCATATATTTT.

Many counts were recorded for this clonotype. The V gene is TRBV11-1, the J gene TRBJ2-7; D may be TRBD1 (6 bases). V lost 3 bases and J lost 1, with 13 bases in between. CDR3 length: 15 residues. The germline V gene encodes CDR1 SGHAT and CDR2 FQDESV (reference sequence). CDR3: CASSLFRGESYEQYF. The DNA of the CDR3 is TGTGCCAGCAGCTTGTTCAGGGGTGAGTCCTACGAGCAGTACTTC.

As concerns this clonotype: The junction differs from germline at one of its ends, possibly a read error. The chain has TRBV13 and TRBJ2-2; 10 bases map to TRBD2. The CDR3 has 17 amino acids. From germline, CDR1 is PRHDT and CDR2 FYEKMQ (reference sequence). The CDR3 bases are TGTGCCAGCAGCCTAGGCCTAGCGGGAGAGCACACCGGGGAGCTGTTTTTT. This codes for CASSLGLAGEHTGELFF.

A word on this clonotype: One end of the junction fails to match germline, which may point to a read error. The chain is built from TRBV20-1 and TRBJ2-6, with 7 nucleotides matching TRBD2. The CDR3 is 11 amino acids. Germline V lookup: CDR1 DFQATT, CDR2 SNEGSKA (reference sequence). CDR3 DNA: TGCAGTGCCCGGGGGGACAACGTCCTGACTTTC. As protein: CSARGDNVLTF.

This clonotype was counted only a few times. The gene calls are TRBV27 and TRBJ1-2; 8 bases fit TRBD1. This CDR3 is 18 amino acids long. V gave up 5 bases and J gave up 6 bases; unmatched junction bases: 20. The germline CDR1 and CDR2 sequences are MNHEY and SMNVEV (reference sequence). CDR3 sequence: CASSPTMRQGWIVNGYTF. CDR3 DNA: TGTGCCAGCAGTCCCACGATGCGACAGGGGTGGATAGTAAATGGCTACACCTTC.

This clonotype was found many times. The junction and the germline gene differ at one end; a read error may be behind it. The chain uses TRBV10-3 and TRBJ1-5; D remains unclear. Germline loops: CDR1 ENHRY, CDR2 SYGVKD. The CDR3 is 13 amino acids. DNA for the CDR3: TGTGCCAGCAGTGATACAGGCAATCAGCCCCAGCATTTT. Amino acids: CASSDTGNQPQHF.

The chain carries TRBV2 and TRBJ2-7; D is possibly TRBD1 (6 bases). Germline CDR1 is SNHLY and CDR2 is FYNNEI. The CDR3 spans 16 residues. V was cut by 8 bases and J by 0 bases, with 20 bases left in between. The DNA for the CDR3 is TGTGCCAGCTCACCGTCCTCCCAAGGGGGCTCCTACGAGCAGTACTTC. Translation: CASSPSSQGGSYEQYF.

The rearrangement joins TRBV10-3 to TRBJ1-6; 7 positions match TRBD1. The junction had 9 bases not matched to a gene; V was cut back by 10 bases and J by 9 bases. There are 13 residues in the CDR3. Germline assignment: CDR1 ENHRY and CDR2 SYGVKD. This CDR3 reads CASIDRVGSPLHF. CDR3 nucleotides: TGTGCCAGCATCGACAGGGTTGGTTCACCCCTCCACTTT.

On this clonotype: Possible read error: a much larger clone is one base away. V gene TRBV29-1 combines with J gene TRBJ2-7; D might be TRBD1 (5 bases). CDR1 and CDR2 (germline): SQVTM, ANQGSEA. The CDR3 spans 12 residues. This CDR3 is CSAEDSEPEQYF. DNA of the CDR3: TGCAGCGCTGAAGACAGCGAACCCGAGCAGTACTTC.

This clonotype occurred a few times. The chain recombines TRBV20-1 with TRBJ2-2; 8 nucleotides line up with TRBD2. V gave up 6 bases and J gave up 1 base; unmatched junction bases: 7. Germline V gene data show CDR1 as DFQATT and CDR2 as SNEGSKA (reference sequence). This CDR3 is 15 amino acids long. CDR3 residues: CSAPVAGLNTGELFF. DNA for the CDR3: TGCAGTGCACCGGTAGCGGGGCTGAACACCGGGGAGCTGTTTTTT.

This chain uses TRBV10-3 with TRBJ1-4; a weak D match, TRBD1 (5 bases). Between the trimmed V and J ends, which lost 5 bases and 7 bases, there was a span of 17 bases. The CDR3 sequence is 15 residues long. Germline V gene data show CDR1 as ENHRY and CDR2 as SYGVKD. CDR3 loop: CAISQSGTGREKLFF. CDR3 in DNA: TGTGCCATCAGTCAATCCGGGACGGGGCGTGAAAAACTGTTTTTT.

The rearrangement joins TRBV4-1 to TRBJ1-1; no clear D gene. The germline CDR1 and CDR2 sequences are MGHRA and YSYEKL. The CDR3 is made up of 8 amino acids. V was shortened by 0 bases and J by 13 bases, with 0 bases between the two germline ends. CDR3 nucleotide sequence: TGCGCCAGCAGCCAAGATTTCTTT. This sequence encodes CASSQDFF.

The V call is TRBV19, the J call TRBJ2-6; TRBD1 might be the D (6 bases). The germline CDR1 and CDR2 sequences are LNHDA and SQIVND (reference sequence). V gave up 6 bases and J gave up 11 bases, with 14 bases separating them. This CDR3 region has 13 residues. The CDR3 DNA reads TGTGCCAGTAGACATCAGGGGTCGTACGTCCTGACTTTC. The encoded protein is CASRHQGSYVLTF.

V is TRBV24-1 and J is TRBJ1-1, with 9 bases fitting TRBD1. The CDR3 spans 16 residues. Germline CDR1 is KGHDR and CDR2 is SFDVKD. Trimming at V came to 3 bases and at J to 3 bases, leaving 7 bases not matched to a gene. CDR3 nucleotides: TGTGCCACCAGTGATACGACAGGGGGGATGGACACTGAAGCTTTCTTT. Translated, it gives CATSDTTGGMDTEAFF.

This clonotype was counted once. A single base separates this from a much larger clone, so it may be a read error. The CDR3 ends on some other residue instead of the conserved phenylalanine or tryptophan, so this is likely a read error. The chain links TRBV7-9 to TRBJ2-5; D is perhaps TRBD2 (5 bases). V was shortened by 2 bases and J by 0 bases, with 7 bases between the two germline ends. The CDR3 runs 14 residues. Germline CDR1 SEHNR, CDR2 FQNEAQ (reference sequence). The CDR3 sequence: CASSLIGNQETQYV. The CDR3 DNA sequence: TGTGCCAGCAGCTTAATCGGGAACCAAGAGACCCAGTACGTC.

This clonotype was detected many times. This chain links TRBV4-3 with TRBJ1-2; no reliable D call. Germline V gives CDR1 LGHNA, CDR2 YSLEER. This CDR3 is built from 14 residues. Trimming pared 4 bases from V and 8 bases from J, leaving 17 bases between. This chain's CDR3 is CASSPKLLGSGYTF. CDR3 in DNA: TGCGCCAGCAGCCCCAAGTTACTCGGGAGCGGCTACACCTTC.